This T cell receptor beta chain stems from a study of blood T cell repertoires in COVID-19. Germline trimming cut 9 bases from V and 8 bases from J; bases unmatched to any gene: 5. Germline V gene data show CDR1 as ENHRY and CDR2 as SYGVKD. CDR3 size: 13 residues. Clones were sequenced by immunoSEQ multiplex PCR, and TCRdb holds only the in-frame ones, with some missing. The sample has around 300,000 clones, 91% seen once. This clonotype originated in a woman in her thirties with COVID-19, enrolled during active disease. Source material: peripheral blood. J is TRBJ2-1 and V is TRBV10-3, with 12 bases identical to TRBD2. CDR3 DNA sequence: TGTGCCATGGGACTAGCGGGCGGGGATGAGCAGTTCTTC. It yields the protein CAMGLAGGDEQFF.